This T cell receptor beta chain was recovered during a study of Ad26.COV2.S vaccination and SARS-CoV-2 variants. Study results and caveats: Reports say spike-specific CD8+ and CD4+ T cell responses covered substantial breadth after vaccination. From the TCR breadth and depth analyses, total T cell responses may have been underestimated.

To note about this clone: The antigen is unknown.

Germline loops: CDR1 MNHEY, CDR2 SMNVEV (reference sequence). V trimming: 6 bases; J trimming: 4 bases; junction bases outside the gene matches: 7. There are 15 residues in the CDR3. Using immunoSEQ multiplex PCR, the repertoire was profiled, and TCRdb retains in-frame clones only, with some absent. The table shows hundreds of thousands of clones, with 90% occurring only once. Indicated treatment: some 20 received Ad26.COV2.S at low or high dose, single or two shots; about 5 received placebo; per-sample allocation not given. It was on day 63 after the first vaccine or placebo injection that samples were taken.

The starting material was peripheral blood, obtained in a trial of Ad26.COV2.S vaccine versus placebo. This chain connects TRBV27 to TRBJ2-5; 11 nucleotides match TRBD1. The sequence was collected from a person aged 18-60 years who received the Ad26.COV2.S COVID-19 vaccine or a placebo. This chain's CDR3 is CASSQDRGRGETQYF. The CDR3, as DNA: TGTGCCAGCAGCCAGGACAGGGGGCGTGGAGAGACCCAGTACTTC.